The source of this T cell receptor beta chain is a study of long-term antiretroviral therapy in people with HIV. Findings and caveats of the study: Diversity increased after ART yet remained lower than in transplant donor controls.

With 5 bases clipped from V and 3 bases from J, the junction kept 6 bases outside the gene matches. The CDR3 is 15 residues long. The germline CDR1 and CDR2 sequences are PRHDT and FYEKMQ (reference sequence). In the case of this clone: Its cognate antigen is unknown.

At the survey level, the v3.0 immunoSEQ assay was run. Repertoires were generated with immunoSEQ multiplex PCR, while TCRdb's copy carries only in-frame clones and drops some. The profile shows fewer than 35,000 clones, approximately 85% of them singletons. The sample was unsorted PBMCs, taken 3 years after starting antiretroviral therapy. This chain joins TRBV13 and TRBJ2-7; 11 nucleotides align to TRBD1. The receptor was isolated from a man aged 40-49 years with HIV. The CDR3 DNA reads TGTGCCAGCAGCCAAGGACAGGGGGCTAACTACGAGCAGTACTTC. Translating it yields CASSQGQGANYEQYF.